This T cell receptor beta chain was captured in a study of cytomegalovirus exposure and HLA in healthy donors (dated by TCRdb to 2016 to 2017). For context, the study as a whole: According to a later analysis, the roughly 130 validation repertoires were produced on the same platform as the 666 repertoires of the first cohort. The study aimed to test whether signatures of past pathogen exposure could be identified by cataloging public T cell receptors. A separate validation cohort of roughly 110 different subjects was used in addition to the 666-subject first cohort. To predict cytomegalovirus infection status, the study combined high-throughput TCR immunosequencing, statistical association of individual TCRs with disease status, and machine learning. Study-wide conclusions, independent of this receptor: The study gave a list of some 150 TCR beta chains associated with cytomegalovirus. The classifier was reported to diagnose cytomegalovirus status with high specificity and sensitivity in both the original and validation cohorts. The validation cohort had no HLA typing available for a later analysis, so co-occurrence within that cohort was assessed over all 130 or so repertoires. According to the authors, the approach could potentially be generalized to other disease states and immunological phenotypes. Of the cluster scores, 90% to 95% were above 0 in a later analysis, which found that TCRs clustered in the first cohort also tended to co-occur in the roughly 130 validation repertoires. Across donors, most TCR sequences were observed very rarely, whereas some public TCRs were present in many individuals. In vitro tests confirmed that three of the cytomegalovirus-associated TCR beta chains recognize cytomegalovirus antigens.

V is trimmed back by 6 bases and J by 8 bases, and the junction contains 14 bases that no gene match accounts for. The CDR3 runs 17 residues from the cysteine to the phenylalanine. The entry retains the CDR3 DNA only, 51 bases that are in frame from base 1. CDR1 and CDR2 are drawn from the germline V gene: KGHSH, LQKENI. The donors belonged to the validation cohort of roughly 120 subjects, which was separate from the approximately 610-subject first cohort. Concerning this clone itself: Its antigen specificity is not known. The record has no base qualities; no much larger clone is one base away.

Libraries came from the immunoSEQ multiplex PCR assay. In the original analysis: A statistical classification framework was built to diagnose cytomegalovirus status from the catalog of TCR beta chain sequences. TCRdb stores this immuneACCESS table with in-frame sequences only. Part of the clones is absent; in the studies checked, under half of the shortfall reflects unresolved V genes, and no reason is known for the rest. V and J calls and clone size are as listed in that table; D and trimming were resolved from the DNA. Here the sample has roughly 310,000 clones; 70% to 90% occur a single time. Around 0.88% of the sample rests with the top ten.

This TCR was recovered from a man aged 30-40 years in good health and CMV-seronegative. The sequencing input was PBMCs. Here the chain combines TRBV18 and TRBJ2-1; 12 nucleotides in the junction match TRBD2. The nucleotides read TGTGCCAGCTCCTCCCCGTTCACTAGCGGGGGGTCTCATGAGCAGTTCTTC. Its amino acids are CASSSPFTSGGSHEQFF.